These 17 T cell receptor beta chains were sequenced from one sample in a study of early T cells in non-severe SARS-CoV-2 infection. TCRdb independently ran MiXCR on the 5' RACE reads; one entry per CDR3 protein. The table includes roughly 100,000 distinct CDR3 sequences, around 12% detected once. Input material: whole blood. These receptors all stem from an adult who was a healthcare worker with PCR-confirmed SARS-CoV-2 infection or an uninfected control (not recorded which).

This clonotype was counted ten times or more. This chain uses TRBV28 with TRBJ2-3; D not certain. The CDR3 runs 15 residues. Per the germline V gene, CDR1 is MDHEN and CDR2 is SYDVKM. Trimming shortened V by 3 bases and J by 0 bases, and 10 bases separated the two germline ends. The CDR3 sequence is CASSLAELSTDTQYF. The CDR3 DNA is TGTGCCAGCAGTTTGGCGGAGTTAAGCACAGATACGCAGTATTTT.

This clonotype was found once. This could be a read error, since a much larger clone is one nucleotide away. The chain links TRBV5-1 to TRBJ2-7; 10 bases are shared with TRBD2. V trimming: 0 bases; J trimming: 5 bases; junction bases outside the gene matches: 5. The CDR3 runs 15 residues. Per the germline V gene, CDR1 is SGHRS and CDR2 is YFSETQ. CDR3 nucleotide sequence: TGCGCCAGCAGCTTGGGGGCTAGCGGGAGAGACGAGCAGTACTTC. Encoded protein: CASSLGASGRDEQYF.

In its sample, this clonotype was seen a few times. The rearrangement links TRBV6-1 to TRBJ2-4, with 11 bases fitting TRBD1. The V and J ends lost 2 bases and 11 bases, in that order; junction bases with no gene match: 2. The CDR3 is made up of 13 amino acids. CDR1 MNHNS and CDR2 SASEGT come from the germline V gene. CDR3 region: CASSEWGQGVQYF. CDR3 nucleotides: TGTGCCAGCAGTGAATGGGGACAGGGGGTTCAGTACTTC.

This clonotype was seen ten or more times. The chain is built from TRBV14 and TRBJ1-2; D is uncertain. Germline loops: CDR1 SGHDN, CDR2 FVKESK. The CDR3 loop spans 15 amino acids. Trimming pared 0 bases from V and 0 bases from J, leaving 8 bases between. Here the CDR3 DNA reads TGTGCCAGCAGCCAAGATCTACAAGCTAACTATGGCTACACCTTC. Protein product: CASSQDLQANYGYTF.

For this clonotype: Since a much larger clone is just one base distant, this may be a read error. The chain uses TRBV5-4 and TRBJ2-7, with D maybe TRBD1 (6 bases). The CDR3 totals 13 residues. Per the germline V gene, CDR1 is SGHNT and CDR2 is YYREEE (reference sequence). CDR3 nucleotide sequence: TGTGCCAGCAGCTTGGCAGGGGTCTACAAGCAGTACTTC. This sequence encodes CASSLAGVYKQYF.

This clonotype was counted between two and nine times. CDR3 loop: CAAGLAGTYEQYF. In DNA form, the CDR3 reads TGTGCCGCGGGACTAGCGGGAACTTACGAGCAGTACTTC. The chain combines TRBV27 with TRBJ2-7; TRBD2 matches 13 bases. The V and J ends lost 11 bases and 4 bases, in that order; junction bases with no gene match: 5. The CDR3 runs to 13 residues. In germline, CDR1 is MNHEY, CDR2 SMNVEV (reference sequence).

The sample holds a few counts of this clonotype. This chain connects TRBV14 to TRBJ2-1; tentative D call: TRBD2 (5 bases). V was clipped by 8 bases and J by 5 bases, with 13 bases between them. CDR1 SGHDN and CDR2 FVKESK come from the germline V gene. The CDR3 runs to 13 residues. The CDR3 region is CASLASGDNEQFF. The CDR3 bases are TGTGCCAGCCTGGCCAGCGGCGACAATGAGCAGTTCTTC. The full variable domain, with the rest looked up from reference TRBV14 and TRBJ2-1, is EAGVTQFPSHSVIEKGQTVTLRCDPISGHDNLYWYRRVMGKEIKFLLHFVKESKQDESGMPNNRFLAERTGGTYSTLKVQPAELEDSGVYFCASLASGDNEQFFGPGTRLTVL.

Regarding this clonotype: It is likely a read error, because the conserved phenylalanine at the end of the CDR3 is missing. The rearrangement joins TRBV6-2 or TRBV6-3 to TRBJ2-3; D gene ambiguous. Trimming shortened V by 6 bases and J by 0 bases, and 7 bases separated the two germline ends. The germline gives CDR1 MNHEY, CDR2 SVGEGT. This CDR3 contains 13 residues. CDR3 protein: CASRDTSTDTQYS. CDR3 bases: TGTGCCAGCAGAGACACTAGCACAGATACGCAGTATTCT.

This clonotype has just a few counts. The chain uses TRBV28 and TRBJ2-7; 7 nucleotides line up with TRBD2. With V trimmed by 10 bases and J by 2 bases, 11 bases remained unmatched. The CDR3 runs to 14 residues. The germline CDR1 and CDR2 sequences are MDHEN and SYDVKM. Here the CDR3 DNA reads TGTGCCATCACCCACGGACTAGGGGCCTACGAGCAGTACTTC. Translation: CAITHGLGAYEQYF.

The rearrangement joins TRBV4-1 to TRBJ2-7, with D unclear. Germline lookup yields CDR1 MGHRA and CDR2 YSYEKL. The V gene lost 1 base and the J gene lost 6 bases, with 10 bases spanning the gap. This CDR3 has 13 amino acids. CDR3 region: CASSQVPLGEQYF. Here the CDR3 DNA reads TGCGCCAGCAGCCAAGTACCGTTGGGCGAGCAGTACTTC.

This clonotype appeared a few times. The chain has TRBV30 and TRBJ2-7; D is unresolved. Germline V lookup: CDR1 GTSNPN, CDR2 SVGIG (reference sequence). The germline V and J ends were trimmed by 3 bases and 0 bases, with 9 bases remaining between them. CDR3 size: 13 residues. The CDR3 is CAWRDWSSYEQYF. The CDR3 DNA reads TGTGCCTGGAGAGATTGGAGCTCCTACGAGCAGTACTTC.

This clonotype appeared a few times. This chain joins TRBV18 and TRBJ1-1; D is undetermined. Trimming pared 0 bases from V and 3 bases from J, leaving 5 bases between. The CDR3 runs 13 residues. Germline assignment: CDR1 KGHSH and CDR2 LQKENI. CDR3: CASSPPGDTEAFF. Written as DNA, the CDR3 is TGTGCCAGCTCACCACCGGGCGACACTGAAGCTTTCTTT.

This clonotype was picked up a small number of times. The chain links TRBV29-1 to TRBJ2-1, with 9 bases aligning to TRBD1. CDR3 length: 13 amino acids. J was trimmed by 8 bases and V by 5 bases; bases with no gene match: 7. Germline V CDR1 and CDR2: SQVTM, ANQGSEA. CDR3 region: CSVWDRVRDEQFF. The DNA of the CDR3 is TGCAGCGTTTGGGACAGGGTTCGGGATGAGCAGTTCTTC.

The rearrangement uses TRBV4-1 and TRBJ2-1; D gene uncertain. Trimming removed 4 bases at V and 6 bases at J, with 16 bases between. CDR3 length: 15 residues. Germline CDR1 reads MGHRA; CDR2 reads YSYEKL. The CDR3 loop reads CASSPGDLYSNEQFF. The CDR3, as DNA: TGCGCCAGCAGCCCCGGAGATCTTTACAGCAATGAGCAGTTCTTC.

This clonotype has just a few counts. The chain joins TRBV12-3 or TRBV12-4 to TRBJ2-1; possibly TRBD2 for D (5 bases). The CDR3 runs 12 residues. Trimming took off 8 bases at V and 7 bases at J, with 12 bases between the two ends. DNA for the CDR3: TGTGCCAGCTACACGGGATTGAATGAGCAGTTCTTC. Translation: CASYTGLNEQFF.

This clonotype has a count of ten or more. The chain links TRBV20-1 to TRBJ2-2; a possible D gene is TRBD2 (6 bases). V lost 1 base to trimming and J lost 1 base, with 10 bases between them. The CDR3 extends over 15 amino acids. The germline V gene has CDR1 DFQATT and CDR2 SNEGSKA (reference sequence). In DNA form, the CDR3 reads TGCAGTGCTAGAGGAGGGACTCTGAACACCGGGGAGCTGTTTTTT. Translating gives CSARGGTLNTGELFF.

The gene calls are TRBV24-1 and TRBJ2-1; 10 bases map to TRBD2. The length of the CDR3 is 16 residues. V dropped 6 bases and J dropped 6; count of bases not matched to a gene: 10. Per the germline V gene, CDR1 is KGHDR and CDR2 is SFDVKD. This CDR3 reads CATSRAGLARSNEQFF. CDR3 in DNA: TGTGCCACCAGTCGGGCGGGACTAGCGCGGAGCAATGAGCAGTTCTTC.